This TCR beta chain was found in a study of blood T cell repertoires in COVID-19. Study summary: COVID-19 samples from acute and convalescent phases originated in the United States, Italy and Spain. PBMCs, B-cell-depleted T cells, or T cells were the source of the cDNA or gDNA that made up the material.

This CDR3 contains 15 residues. CDR1 and CDR2 from the germline V gene are SGHNT and YYREEE (reference sequence). V lost 1 base and J lost 5; bases outside the gene matches: 6. Authors' analysis steps: Researchers report that nucleated cell counts were estimated from reference gene primer amplification. This table comes from immunoSEQ multiplex PCR, and its TCRdb copy is limited to in-frame clones, with some not included. That table furnishes V, J and clone size, whereas the DNA furnished D and trimming. The data contain 100,000 to 150,000 clones, about 81% of them seen just once; the ten biggest clones take up 3.8%.

The chain is built from TRBV5-4 and TRBJ1-1; 9 bases agree with TRBD1. The clonotype comes from a woman between 45 and 60 years old with acute or convalescent COVID-19. Sequencing used peripheral blood. CDR3: CASSLTGQGDTEAFF. In DNA form, the CDR3 reads TGTGCCAGCAGCTTGACGGGACAGGGAGATACTGAAGCTTTCTTT.